The entry below describes one T cell receptor (beta chain). The table came from immunoSEQ multiplex PCR; TCRdb's copy has only in-frame clones and leaves some out. The profile shows roughly 150,000 clones, more than 85% of them singletons. This specimen belongs to a study of T cell responses to AZD1222 COVID-19 vaccine. Looked up from germline, CDR1 is SEHNR and CDR2 is FQNEAQ (reference sequence). This CDR3 has 13 residues. Trimming took 0 bases from V and 7 from J, leaving 9 bases between them. Sample: peripheral blood, taken on day 0 of AZD1222 vaccination. The V and J genes are TRBV7-9 and TRBJ2-5, with no clear D. This TCR came from an adult in good health. Here the CDR3 reads CASSLAGSGTQYF. CDR3 coding DNA: TGTGCCAGCAGCTTAGCGGGATCAGGGACCCAGTACTTC.